This TCR beta chain came from a study of T cell responses to AZD1222 COVID-19 vaccine. Study information: Second doses were pooled across both intervals (about 4 or about 12 weeks).

The assay was immunoSEQ multiplex PCR, and TCRdb's table has in-frame clones only and misses some. The table lists more than 110,000 clones, 88% of them singletons. Germline-derived CDR1 and CDR2 are DFQATT and SNEGSKA (reference sequence). The V gene lost 7 bases and the J gene lost 9 bases, with 13 bases spanning the gap. The CDR3 has 11 residues. Concerning this clone: What it recognizes is unknown.

Study outcomes and limitations: Sampled repertoires all dated from after the peak T cell response. Breadth and depth of Spike-specific TCRs rose after two AZD1222 doses. The donor cohort was predominantly white British with a female majority, and clonal diversity may have been underestimated.

The receptor comes from an adult in good health. Specimen: peripheral blood, collected on day 0 of AZD1222 vaccination. This chain joins TRBV20-1 and TRBJ2-1, with D possibly being TRBD2 (5 bases). The CDR3 here is CSVAIGGEQFF. DNA for the CDR3: TGCAGTGTCGCAATTGGAGGTGAGCAGTTCTTC.